This TCR beta chain was identified in a study of OX40 agonist ivuxolimab in advanced cancers. Overall study context: The patients got ivuxolimab, which is an agonistic anti-OX40 (CD134) antibody.

This clone is medium-sized (0.01 to 0.1%) by share. The CDR3 loop spans 15 amino acids. V trimming: 2 bases; J trimming: 4 bases; junction bases outside the gene matches: 6. Germline CDR1 and CDR2: MRHNA and SNTAGT. The assay was immunoSEQ multiplex PCR, and TCRdb's table has in-frame clones only and misses some. The sample holds around 15,000 clones; around 77% are singletons and the top ten take more than 30%. Sequencing was performed on CD4+ or CD8+ T cells sorted from blood, taken in a trial of the OX40 agonist ivuxolimab. The gene calls are TRBV6-4 and TRBJ1-2; 8 nucleotides align to TRBD1. The sequence was collected from an adult with an advanced solid tumor such as melanoma, head and neck, liver or kidney cancer. The CDR3 region is CASSDTGQALYGYTF. The CDR3, as DNA: TGTGCCAGCAGTGACACGGGACAGGCTCTCTATGGCTACACCTTC.